This T cell receptor (beta chain) was observed in a study of shared clonotypes between healthy human individuals. Overall study findings and caveats: The study found about 5.1% of naive CD4 clonotypes shared across a handful of donors. Compared with memory subsets, naive subsets generally had larger estimated richness. The genetic and exposure-history diversity represented was limited by few donors.

The assay used deep level. TCRdb's table, derived via immunoSEQ multiplex PCR, lists solely in-frame clones and lacks some. This table has about 990,000 clones, 70% to 80% appearing once. A remark on this clone: What it recognizes is unknown.

The receptor's source is a man younger than 35 in good health. Some clones in this sample may be carry-over from other donors' samples. Source material: memory CD4+ T cells from PBMCs. Specified subset: CD45RA-negative fraction.

CDR3 sequence: CASSRRTGGEQYF. DNA of the CDR3: TGCGCCAGCAGTCGACGGACAGGTGGCGAGCAGTACTTC. The genes are TRBV5-1 and TRBJ2-7; 7 nucleotides match TRBD1. This CDR3 contains 13 residues. The germline gives CDR1 SGHRS, CDR2 YFSETQ. V shed 5 bases, J shed 6 bases, and the junction held 8 bases outside the gene matches.